The rows below give T cell receptor beta chains drawn from one sample of a study of cytomegalovirus exposure and HLA in healthy donors. Data came from immunoSEQ multiplex PCR; TCRdb stores just in-frame clones and leaves some out. Recorded for this sample: more than 85,000 clones. Sample: PBMCs. The receptors come from a girl aged 10 to 17 in good health and CMV-seropositive. Each CDR3 is given with its conserved first and last residue. The D gene is left open where the match is weak.

-	15	TRBJ1-2	TRBV4-3	CASSHVRGSFYGYTF	TGCGCCAGCAGCCACGTCAGGGGTTCGTTCTATGGCTACACCTTC
TRBD2	14	TRBJ2-5	TRBV10-3	CAIRASGEQETQYF	TGTGCCATCAGGGCTAGCGGGGAGCAAGAGACCCAGTACTTC
-	17	TRBJ1-6	TRBV28	CASSPRTASSYNSPLHF	TGTGCCAGCAGTCCCCGGACAGCAAGCTCCTATAATTCACCCCTCCACTTT
TRBD1	18	TRBJ2-5	TRBV5-4	CASSEGQDWKRGKETQYF	TGTGCCAGCAGCGAAGGACAGGATTGGAAAAGGGGAAAAGAGACCCAGTACTTC
-	17	TRBJ1-3	TRBV29-1	CSVDGGDFPGPGNTIYF	TGCAGCGTTGACGGAGGGGACTTCCCTGGACCTGGAAACACCATATATTTT
-	13	TRBJ2-3	TRBV4-3	CASSQKGRDTQYF	TGCGCCAGCAGCCAAAAGGGGCGAGATACGCAGTATTTT
TRBD1	19	TRBJ2-6	TRBV28	CASSSPDRASISGANVLTF	TGTGCCAGCAGTTCCCCTGACAGGGCCTCGATCTCTGGGGCCAACGTCCTGACTTTC
-	13	TRBJ1-2	TRBV6-1	CASSEMAVYGYTF	TGTGCCAGCAGTGAAATGGCCGTCTATGGCTACACCTTC
-	14	TRBJ1-5	TRBV7-4	CASSLEGPNQPQHF	TGTGCCAGCAGCTTAGAGGGGCCCAATCAGCCCCAGCATTTT
TRBD1	15	TRBJ2-5	TRBV7-8	CASSLAPGQGETQYF	TGTGCCAGCAGCTTAGCACCGGGACAGGGGGAGACCCAGTACTTC
TRBD1	17	TRBJ1-3	TRBV15	CATSRTNRGSSGNTIYF	TGTGCCACCAGCAGAACGAACAGGGGTAGTTCTGGAAACACCATATATTTT
-	14	TRBJ2-5	TRBV9	CASSARTTQETQYF	TGTGCCAGCAGCGCAAGGACTACCCAAGAGACCCAGTACTTC
TRBD1	15	TRBJ1-1	TRBV7-6	CASSSGQGLNTEAFF	TGTGCCAGCAGCTCAGGACAGGGACTGAACACTGAAGCTTTCTTT
-	12	TRBJ2-5	TRBV30	CAWNVLQGIQYF	TGTGCCTGGAATGTACTGCAGGGGATCCAGTACTTC
-	15	TRBJ1-2	TRBV5-6	CASSLWDRQGMGYTF	TGTGCCAGCAGCTTGTGGGACCGCCAGGGGATGGGCTACACCTTC
TRBD1	15	TRBJ1-5	TRBV6-6	CASKPGQFNNQPQHF	TGTGCCAGCAAACCGGGACAGTTTAACAATCAGCCCCAGCATTTT
TRBD1	13	TRBJ1-5	TRBV19	CATADRENQPQHF	TGTGCCACCGCCGACAGGGAAAATCAGCCCCAGCATTTT
-	15	TRBJ2-5	TRBV5-1	CATSSTGEDWETQYF	TGCGCCACTTCATCCACGGGGGAAGATTGGGAGACCCAGTACTTC
-	16	TRBJ2-5	TRBV10-3	CAISESGGGGSETQYF	TGTGCCATCAGTGAGTCCGGTGGCGGGGGCTCGGAGACCCAGTACTTC
-	11	TRBJ1-6	TRBV6-1	CASRVGGPLHF	TGTGCCAGCAGAGTGGGGGGACCCCTACACTTT